One and the same sample provided the 19 T cell receptor beta chains below, sequenced in a study of T cell changes during pregnancy in multiple sclerosis (dated by TCRdb to the late 2010s). Library preparation was by the immunoSEQ multiplex PCR assay. This is the immuneACCESS table as TCRdb keeps it, with only in-frame sequences that have V and J called. A part of the clones is gone; compared with another copy, unresolved V genes explain less than half, and the rest is unexplained. The sample table contains roughly 90,000 clones; only one count was recorded for more than 85% of them. Clones ranked in the top ten supply under 0.95% of the sample. This specimen consisted of peripheral blood, obtained before pregnancy. These receptors were taken from a female donor with multiple sclerosis, enrolled in a pregnancy study.

This clone was seen once. CDR3 bases: TGTGCCAGCAGTTTAATAGCGGCTAAAGGGACCCAGTACTTC. It is translated as CASSLIAAKGTQYF. The genes are TRBV27 and TRBJ2-5; tentatively, D is TRBD2 (6 bases). The V gene lost 2 bases and the J gene lost 7 bases, with 14 bases spanning the gap. This CDR3 is built from 14 residues. Germline V gene data show CDR1 as MNHEY and CDR2 as SMNVEV (reference sequence).

V usage is TRBV19 and J usage is TRBJ1-4, with D unresolved. There are 15 residues in the CDR3. The V end was cut by 1 base, the J end by 4 bases, with 10 bases between. Germline V gene data show CDR1 as LNHDA and CDR2 as SQIVND (reference sequence). The DNA of the CDR3 is TGTGCCAGTAGTATAGGACAACTTAGTAATGAAAAACTGTTTTTT. It is translated as CASSIGQLSNEKLFF. The full variable domain, its missing parts supplied by reference TRBV19 and TRBJ1-4, is DGGITQSPKYLFRKEGQNVTLSCEQNLNHDAMYWYRQDPGQGLRLIYYSQIVNDFQKGDIAEGYSVSREKKESFPLTVTSAQKNPTAFYLCASSIGQLSNEKLFFGSGTQLSVL.

This chain uses TRBV19 with TRBJ2-2, with D perhaps TRBD2 (6 bases). Trimming took 5 bases from V and 5 from J, leaving 18 bases between them. Germline CDR1 and CDR2: LNHDA and SQIVND (reference sequence). CDR3 size: 16 residues. CDR3 protein: CASSSPLGRWTGELFF. The CDR3 DNA is TGTGCCAGTAGTTCCCCTCTTGGGAGGTGGACCGGGGAGCTGTTTTTT. Full variable domain (remainder filled in from reference TRBV19 and TRBJ2-2): DGGITQSPKYLFRKEGQNVTLSCEQNLNHDAMYWYRQDPGQGLRLIYYSQIVNDFQKGDIAEGYSVSREKKESFPLTVTSAQKNPTAFYLCASSSPLGRWTGELFFGEGSRLTVL.

The table lists this clone with a few counts. Written as DNA, the CDR3 is TGTGCCAGCAGCCGGGACAGGCATAATTCACCCCTCCACTTT. Protein: CASSRDRHNSPLHF. The chain carries TRBV7-3 and TRBJ1-6, with 8 bases lining up with TRBD1. With 5 bases clipped from V and 5 bases from J, the junction kept 2 bases outside the gene matches. This CDR3 spans 14 amino acids. Germline CDR1 reads SGHTA; CDR2 reads FQGTGA.

This clone has just one count. The gene calls are TRBV28 and TRBJ2-2; D remains ambiguous. There are 12 residues in the CDR3. Per germline, CDR1 MDHEN and CDR2 SYDVKM. Deletions cut 4 bases from V and 5 bases from J, with 5 bases between. This CDR3 is CASSSFTGELFF. The CDR3 nucleotides are TGTGCCAGCAGTTCCTTTACCGGGGAGCTGTTTTTT.

The chain uses TRBV4-1 and TRBJ1-5; TRBD1 matches at 9 bases. Looked up from germline, CDR1 is MGHRA and CDR2 is YSYEKL. The CDR3 has 15 amino acids. V was pared by 1 base and J by 4 bases, with 2 bases of the junction left unmatched. As DNA, the CDR3 is TGCGCCAGCAGCCAAGGGGACAGGGATAATCAGCCCCAGCATTTT. This sequence encodes CASSQGDRDNQPQHF.

The chain joins TRBV6-6 to TRBJ1-3; D ambiguous. The V and J ends lost 6 bases and 5 bases respectively, with 8 bases between them. The CDR3 runs to 12 residues. Germline values: CDR1 MNHNY, CDR2 SVGAGI (reference sequence). The CDR3 coding sequence is TGTGCCAGCAGGATCGACAGAAACACCATATATTTT. Protein product: CASRIDRNTIYF.

The chain recombines TRBV18 with TRBJ2-2, with no clear D. Germline CDR1 reads KGHSH; CDR2 reads LQKENI. The V end was cut by 0 bases, the J end by 6 bases, with 11 bases between. The CDR3 covers 15 residues. In nucleotides, the CDR3 is TGTGCCAGCTCACCACCGAACCCAACACCCGGGGAGCTGTTTTTT. It translates to CASSPPNPTPGELFF.

This rearrangement joins TRBV7-9 to TRBJ1-2; D is possibly TRBD1 (6 bases). This CDR3 region has 13 residues. In germline, CDR1 is SEHNR, CDR2 FQNEAQ (reference sequence). V was shortened by 4 bases and J by 6 bases, with 12 bases between the two germline ends. CDR3 residues: CASSSDRLDGYTF. The CDR3 DNA is TGTGCCAGCAGCTCGGACAGATTGGATGGCTACACCTTC.

The CDR3 is CASSSAWDRGTFF. DNA of the CDR3: TGTGCCAGCAGTTCTGCATGGGACAGGGGTACTTTCTTT. The rearrangement joins TRBV27 to TRBJ1-1, with TRBD1 matching 10 bases. Unmatched junction bases numbered 8, after V lost 4 bases and J lost 12 bases. Per germline, CDR1 MNHEY and CDR2 SMNVEV (reference sequence). CDR3 length: 13 residues.

The chain uses TRBV6-6 and TRBJ2-1; D unresolved. The V end was cut by 5 bases, the J end by 0 bases, with 8 bases between. The CDR3 consists of 14 residues. CDR1 and CDR2 (germline): MNHNY, SVGAGI (reference sequence). The CDR3 DNA reads as TGTGCCAGCAGTCCAGCGAGCTCCTACAATGAGCAGTTCTTC. Translated, it gives CASSPASSYNEQFF.

V and J are TRBV28 and TRBJ2-4, with D perhaps matching TRBD1 (5 bases). Germline V CDR1 and CDR2: MDHEN, SYDVKM. This CDR3 is built from 15 residues. Trimming pared 5 bases from V and 6 bases from J, leaving 17 bases between. In DNA form, the CDR3 reads TGTGCCAGCAGTCCCGGACAAGGGGCTATAAACATTCAGTACTTC. It codes for CASSPGQGAINIQYF. Filled out from reference TRBV28 and TRBJ2-4, the complete variable domain reads DVKVTQSSRYLVKRTGEKVFLECVQDMDHENMFWYRQDPGLGLRLIYFSYDVKMKEKGDIPEGYSVSREKKERFSLILESASTNQTSMYLCASSPGQGAINIQYFGAGTRLSVL.

The chain joins TRBV6-5 to TRBJ2-5, with TRBD1 matching 8 bases. Germline lookup yields CDR1 MNHEY and CDR2 SVGAGI. This CDR3 has 13 amino acids. Trimming at V came to 6 bases and at J to 5 bases, leaving 5 bases not matched to a gene. DNA for the CDR3: TGTGCCAGCAGACGACAGGGGTGGGAGACCCAGTACTTC. Protein: CASRRQGWETQYF.

The chain joins TRBV9 to TRBJ2-7; 14 bases align to TRBD2. The V gene's germline CDR1 is SGDLS and CDR2 YYNGEE. This CDR3 region has 15 residues. V lost 4 bases and J lost 7; bases outside the gene matches: 7. DNA for the CDR3: TGTGCCAGCAGCCCTCGACTAGCGGGGGGGACGGAGCAGTACTTC. Translating gives CASSPRLAGGTEQYF.

The chain carries TRBV10-3 and TRBJ2-5; 9 bases agree with TRBD2. Germline values: CDR1 ENHRY, CDR2 SYGVKD. The CDR3 loop spans 15 amino acids. The J segment lost 7 bases and the V segment lost 2 bases, leaving 8 bases of the junction unmatched. Here the CDR3 DNA reads TGTGCCATCAGTGAGAGACTAGCGGCCCTTGCGACCCAGTACTTC. Translated, it gives CAISERLAALATQYF.

V gene TRBV18 combines with J gene TRBJ2-2; D ambiguous. Trimming pared 5 bases from V and 5 bases from J, leaving 6 bases between. Germline V gene data show CDR1 as KGHSH and CDR2 as LQKENI. The CDR3 extends over 12 amino acids. For the CDR3, the DNA is TGTGCCAGCTCAGGCTCTACCGGGGAGCTGTTTTTT. The encoded protein is CASSGSTGELFF.

The CDR3 DNA reads TGTGCCAGCCGACCCGACAGGGCCTACAATGAGCAGTTCTTC. Residues: CASRPDRAYNEQFF. V gene TRBV6-4 combines with J gene TRBJ2-1, with TRBD1 matching 7 bases. V trimming: 8 bases; J trimming: 2 bases; junction bases outside the gene matches: 6. The CDR3 has 14 residues. Per the germline V gene, CDR1 is MRHNA and CDR2 is SNTAGT.

The chain recombines TRBV5-5 with TRBJ1-4; 7 positions agree with TRBD1. The germline V gene encodes CDR1 SGHKS and CDR2 YYEKEE (reference sequence). The CDR3 contains 16 residues. Trimming at V came to 2 bases and at J to 5 bases, leaving 9 bases not matched to a gene. CDR3 residues: CASSLVPKDRNEKLFF. In nucleotides, the CDR3 is TGTGCCAGCAGCTTAGTGCCCAAGGACAGGAATGAAAAACTGTTTTTT.

The CDR3, as DNA: TGTGCCAGCAGTCGCGCTCAAGGGACTGCCTTCGGGGAGCTGTTTTTT. Protein sequence: CASSRAQGTAFGELFF. J is TRBJ2-2 and V is TRBV27; possible D gene TRBD2, 6 bases. Germline CDR1 is MNHEY and CDR2 is SMNVEV (reference sequence). Between the trimmed V and J ends, which lost 5 bases and 7 bases, there was a span of 20 bases. The CDR3 has 16 residues.